The clone carrying this TCR beta chain was seen a few times. V dropped 3 bases and J dropped 7; count of bases not matched to a gene: 2. CDR1 SEHNR and CDR2 FQNEAQ come from the germline V gene (reference sequence). The length of the CDR3 is 14 residues. This entry belongs to a study of blood T cells in healthy people across ages. Primers used in a second PCR of roughly 6 to 11 cycles were a sample-barcoded 5' primer and a J-beta primer mix. TCRdb reprocessed the 5' RACE reads with MiXCR, giving one entry per CDR3 protein. The table includes 890,000 or so distinct CDR3 sequences, less than 80% detected once.

Sequencing input: blood. This clonotype was obtained from a young man in good health. The chain couples TRBV7-9 to TRBJ1-6; 8 nucleotides align to TRBD1. This CDR3 reads CASSFGQGNSPLHF. CDR3 coding DNA: TGTGCCAGCAGCTTTGGACAGGGAAATTCACCCCTCCACTTT.